The rows below give T cell receptor beta chains drawn from one sample of a study of T cell repertoires in cytomegalovirus infection. What these receptors recognize is not known. TCRdb used MiXCR to reprocess the reads, holding one entry per CDR3 protein. The table records a few hundred thousand distinct CDR3 sequences, about 42% of them present only once. This specimen consisted of cultured PBMCs, obtained from culture after CMV antigen stimulation. Receptors were obtained from a human donor in good health (CMV status not recorded). Some clones in this sample may be carry-over from other donors' samples. Both conserved end residues are part of each CDR3. Each record gives: V gene, J gene, D gene, clone size, CDR3 DNA, CDR3 protein. A D gene is named only where the DNA matches it firmly. Clone size appears in some rows only: once, few, many, or a class for an expanded clone.

v_gene: TRBV7-2
j_gene: TRBJ1-6
d_gene: NA
abundance: few
CDR3nt: TGTGCCAGCAGTAGTCTCTCCTATAATTCACCCCTCCACTTT
CDR3aa: CASSSLSYNSPLHF

v_gene: TRBV7-2
j_gene: TRBJ1-2
d_gene: NA
abundance: NA
CDR3nt: TGTGCCAGCAGCTTAGGAAGGGGCAGAGACTATGGCTACACCTTC
CDR3aa: CASSLGRGRDYGYTF

v_gene: TRBV5-4
j_gene: TRBJ2-1
d_gene: NA
abundance: few
CDR3nt: TGTGCCAGCAGCCGTCCTGGTGGTGAGGGATCTGAGCAGTTCTTC
CDR3aa: CASSRPGGEGSEQFF

v_gene: TRBV6-2/TRBV6-3
j_gene: TRBJ1-3
d_gene: NA
abundance: NA
CDR3nt: TGTGCCAGCAGTACGGACACGAACGCTGGAAACACCATATATTTT
CDR3aa: CASSTDTNAGNTIYF

v_gene: TRBV6-1
j_gene: TRBJ2-7
d_gene: TRBD2
abundance: few
CDR3nt: TGTGCCTCCTCCCCGTGGATCGCGGGGGGAAAGGAAGAGCAGTACTTC
CDR3aa: CASSPWIAGGKEEQYF

v_gene: TRBV20-1
j_gene: TRBJ2-1
d_gene: TRBD2
abundance: NA
CDR3nt: TGCAGTGCTAGAGATCTCCCCGGGAGGTCCTACAATGAGCAGTTCTTC
CDR3aa: CSARDLPGRSYNEQFF

v_gene: TRBV2
j_gene: TRBJ1-4
d_gene: TRBD1
abundance: few
CDR3nt: TGTGCCAGCAGGGCACAGGGGGCAGGGACTAATGAAAAACTGTTTTTT
CDR3aa: CASRAQGAGTNEKLFF

v_gene: TRBV20-1
j_gene: TRBJ2-5
d_gene: TRBD2
abundance: NA
CDR3nt: TGCAGTGCTAGAGCCACTAGCGGGACCCAAGAGACCCAGTACTTC
CDR3aa: CSARATSGTQETQYF

v_gene: TRBV2
j_gene: TRBJ2-6
d_gene: NA
abundance: NA
CDR3nt: TGTGCCAGCAGTGATTCAGGGGGGTTCCTTTCTGGGGCCAACGTCCTGACTTTC
CDR3aa: CASSDSGGFLSGANVLTF

v_gene: TRBV7-6
j_gene: TRBJ2-7
d_gene: NA
abundance: NA
CDR3nt: TGTGCCAGCAGCTTAGCGGCGTTTACTTACGAGCAGTACTTC
CDR3aa: CASSLAAFTYEQYF

v_gene: TRBV29-1
j_gene: TRBJ2-1
d_gene: NA
abundance: few
CDR3nt: TGCAGCGCCGGTTCGTGGGGTCAGGATGAGCAGTTCTTC
CDR3aa: CSAGSWGQDEQFF

v_gene: TRBV4-1
j_gene: TRBJ2-1
d_gene: TRBD1
abundance: NA
CDR3nt: TGCGCCAGCAGCCAACCGCGGGACAGGGAACATGAGCAGTTCTTC
CDR3aa: CASSQPRDREHEQFF

v_gene: TRBV6-1
j_gene: TRBJ1-5
d_gene: NA
abundance: few
CDR3nt: TGTGCCAGCAGTGAAGCTGAAAATCAGCCCCAGCATTTT
CDR3aa: CASSEAENQPQHF

v_gene: TRBV20-1
j_gene: TRBJ2-1
d_gene: TRBD2
abundance: NA
CDR3nt: TGCAGTGCCAAGAGTTTAGCGGGAGGGAACTACAATGAGCAGTTCTTC
CDR3aa: CSAKSLAGGNYNEQFF

v_gene: TRBV20-1
j_gene: TRBJ2-1
d_gene: NA
abundance: NA
CDR3nt: TGCAGTGCTAGGTCGGGGAGCGTCAGTGAGCAGTTCTTC
CDR3aa: CSARSGSVSEQFF

v_gene: TRBV2
j_gene: TRBJ2-5
d_gene: TRBD2
abundance: NA
CDR3nt: TGTGCCAGCGTAGCCGGTCCCCAAGGTGGGGGGGCCCAGTACTTC
CDR3aa: CASVAGPQGGGAQYF

v_gene: TRBV20-1
j_gene: TRBJ1-5
d_gene: NA
abundance: NA
CDR3nt: TGCAGTGCTAGAGAGACCTCAGGGGTTTATCAGCCCCAGCATTTT
CDR3aa: CSARETSGVYQPQHF

v_gene: TRBV12-3/TRBV12-4
j_gene: TRBJ2-1
d_gene: NA
abundance: few
CDR3nt: TGTGCCAGCAGTTTAATTGGGGGGGCGAGCAATGAGCAGTTCTTC
CDR3aa: CASSLIGGASNEQFF

v_gene: TRBV4-2
j_gene: TRBJ1-6
d_gene: NA
abundance: NA
CDR3nt: TGTGCCAGCAGCCAAGAACGAATCAGGGGAGGGTCCTATAATTCACCCCTCCACTTT
CDR3aa: CASSQERIRGGSYNSPLHF

v_gene: TRBV7-9
j_gene: TRBJ1-1
d_gene: NA
abundance: few
CDR3nt: TGTGCCAGCAGCTGGATGGAGGGTTGGAACACTGAAGCTTTCTTT
CDR3aa: CASSWMEGWNTEAFF

v_gene: TRBV12-3/TRBV12-4
j_gene: TRBJ2-1
d_gene: NA
abundance: NA
CDR3nt: TGTGCCAGCACCCCAGAGGGACTTTTTGGTGAGCAGTTCTTC
CDR3aa: CASTPEGLFGEQFF

v_gene: TRBV7-6
j_gene: TRBJ2-4
d_gene: NA
abundance: NA
CDR3nt: TGTGCCAGCAGCACCCGGACCGTATCCAAAAACATTCAGTACTTC
CDR3aa: CASSTRTVSKNIQYF

v_gene: TRBV7-6
j_gene: TRBJ2-7
d_gene: TRBD1
abundance: NA
CDR3nt: TGTGCCAGCAGCCTAACCGGGACAGGGTTTGAGCAGTACTTC
CDR3aa: CASSLTGTGFEQYF

v_gene: TRBV6-5
j_gene: TRBJ2-5
d_gene: TRBD2
abundance: few
CDR3nt: TGTGCCAGCAGTTACTTCTCCCCCGGGACTAGCGGGAGATTGGACCAAGAGACCCAGTACTTC
CDR3aa: CASSYFSPGTSGRLDQETQYF

v_gene: TRBV20-1
j_gene: TRBJ2-1
d_gene: NA
abundance: once
CDR3nt: TGCAGTGCCGAACCTGGGACGGGAAGCTCCTACAATGAGCAGTTCTTC
CDR3aa: CSAEPGTGSSYNEQFF

v_gene: TRBV7-2
j_gene: TRBJ2-7
d_gene: NA
abundance: few
CDR3nt: TGTGCCAGCAGCTCCTATCAGGGGCCCAGAGGGGAGCAGTACTTC
CDR3aa: CASSSYQGPRGEQYF

v_gene: TRBV7-8
j_gene: TRBJ2-3
d_gene: TRBD2
abundance: few
CDR3nt: TGTGCCAGCAGAGCGGGGCTAGCGGGGGGTCTCACAGATACGCAGTATTTT
CDR3aa: CASRAGLAGGLTDTQYF

v_gene: TRBV6-2/TRBV6-3
j_gene: TRBJ2-7
d_gene: NA
abundance: NA
CDR3nt: TGTGCCAGCTACCTCGACGAGCAGTACTTC
CDR3aa: CASYLDEQYF

v_gene: TRBV6-2/TRBV6-3
j_gene: TRBJ2-5
d_gene: NA
abundance: NA
CDR3nt: TGTGCCAGCAGTTACCTCCGACGGGAGACCCAGTACTTC
CDR3aa: CASSYLRRETQYF

v_gene: TRBV5-1
j_gene: TRBJ2-2
d_gene: TRBD2
abundance: NA
CDR3nt: TGCGCCAGCAGGGGAGGGCCCGACACCGGGGAGCTGTTTTTT
CDR3aa: CASRGGPDTGELFF

v_gene: TRBV19
j_gene: TRBJ2-3
d_gene: NA
abundance: once
CDR3nt: TGTGCCAGTAGTCCTCGTGGGGACTCCGGAGATACGCAGTATTTT
CDR3aa: CASSPRGDSGDTQYF

v_gene: TRBV7-2
j_gene: TRBJ2-1
d_gene: TRBD2
abundance: few
CDR3nt: TGTGCCAGCAGCGCCTCTCTAGCGGGAGTCGACAATGAGCAGTTCTTC
CDR3aa: CASSASLAGVDNEQFF

v_gene: TRBV5-6
j_gene: TRBJ1-4
d_gene: NA
abundance: NA
CDR3nt: TGTGCCAGCAGCCCCATGGGACCCTGGGGCCCTGAAAAACTGTTTTTT
CDR3aa: CASSPMGPWGPEKLFF

v_gene: TRBV3-1
j_gene: TRBJ2-6
d_gene: TRBD1
abundance: NA
CDR3nt: TGTGCCAGCAGCCACCCTCGGGACAGAACGCCCATTGGGGCCAACGTCCTGACTTTC
CDR3aa: CASSHPRDRTPIGANVLTF

v_gene: TRBV25-1
j_gene: TRBJ2-5
d_gene: NA
abundance: NA
CDR3nt: TGTGCCAGCAGTGAAGCGGGAAGTGCGGAGACCCAGTACTTC
CDR3aa: CASSEAGSAETQYF

v_gene: TRBV28
j_gene: TRBJ2-2
d_gene: NA
abundance: NA
CDR3nt: TGTGCCAGCAGTCGACGGACAGAACTCACCGGGGAGCTGTTTTTT
CDR3aa: CASSRRTELTGELFF

v_gene: TRBV7-2
j_gene: TRBJ2-7
d_gene: NA
abundance: few
CDR3nt: TGTGCCAGCAGCTTACGGGCCGGCAACGAGCAGTACTTC
CDR3aa: CASSLRAGNEQYF

v_gene: TRBV27
j_gene: TRBJ2-3
d_gene: NA
abundance: few
CDR3nt: TGTGCCAGCAGTTTAGCGTTTGTTGATACCACAGATACGCAGTATTTT
CDR3aa: CASSLAFVDTTDTQYF

v_gene: TRBV28
j_gene: TRBJ2-1
d_gene: NA
abundance: NA
CDR3nt: TGTGCCAGCAGTCCGGTGTACCAATACAATGAGCAGTTCTTC
CDR3aa: CASSPVYQYNEQFF

v_gene: TRBV7-2
j_gene: TRBJ2-3
d_gene: NA
abundance: many
CDR3nt: TGTGCCAGCAGCTTAGTCCTGCATACAGATACGCAGTATTTT
CDR3aa: CASSLVLHTDTQYF

v_gene: TRBV5-4
j_gene: TRBJ2-3
d_gene: TRBD1
abundance: NA
CDR3nt: TGTGCCAGCAGCTCGAAACAGGGGGCCGACACAGATACGCAGTATTTT
CDR3aa: CASSSKQGADTDTQYF

v_gene: TRBV7-9
j_gene: TRBJ1-4
d_gene: TRBD1
abundance: few
CDR3nt: TGTTCCGGGACAGGGGATGAAAAACTGTTTTTT
CDR3aa: CSGTGDEKLFF